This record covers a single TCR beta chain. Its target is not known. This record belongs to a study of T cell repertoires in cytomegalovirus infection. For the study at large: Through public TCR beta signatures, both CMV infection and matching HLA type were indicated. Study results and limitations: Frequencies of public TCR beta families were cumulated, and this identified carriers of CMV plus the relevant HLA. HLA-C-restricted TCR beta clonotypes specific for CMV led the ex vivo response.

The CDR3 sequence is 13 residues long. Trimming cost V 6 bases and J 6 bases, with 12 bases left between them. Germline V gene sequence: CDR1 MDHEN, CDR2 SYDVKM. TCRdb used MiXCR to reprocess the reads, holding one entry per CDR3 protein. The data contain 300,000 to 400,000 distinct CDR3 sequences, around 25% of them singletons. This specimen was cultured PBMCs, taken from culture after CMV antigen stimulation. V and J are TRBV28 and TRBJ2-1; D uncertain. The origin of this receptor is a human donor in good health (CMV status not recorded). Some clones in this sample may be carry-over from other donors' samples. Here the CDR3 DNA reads TGTGCCAGCAGGTCAGCTCTCTCCAATGAGCAGTTCTTC. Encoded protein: CASRSALSNEQFF.